The present T cell receptor (beta chain) was sequenced within a study of blood T cell repertoires in COVID-19. Study at large: Acute and convalescent COVID-19 specimens originated in the United States, Italy and Spain. The analysed material was cDNA or gDNA that came from T cells, B-cell-depleted T cells, or PBMCs.

The table came from immunoSEQ multiplex PCR; TCRdb's copy has only in-frame clones and leaves some out. The data hold around 94,000 clones, with approximately 92% observed a single time. Per the germline V gene, CDR1 is SNHLY and CDR2 is FYNNEI. CDR3 length: 13 residues. With 6 bases removed from V and 4 bases from J, the gap between germline ends came to 11 bases. The chain has TRBV2 and TRBJ2-3; D uncertain. The sequenced sample was peripheral blood. The TCR originated in a man younger than 35 with acute or convalescent COVID-19. DNA for the CDR3: TGTGCCAGCAGCTCCAGGCGCCCAGATACGCAGTATTTT. Amino acids: CASSSRRPDTQYF. Using reference TRBV2 and TRBJ2-3 for the parts outside the CDR3, the full variable domain is EPEVTQTPSHQVTQMGQEVILRCVPISNHLYFYWYRQILGQKVEFLVSFYNNEISEKSEIFDDQFSVERPDGSNFTLKIRSTKLEDSAMYFCASSSRRPDTQYFGPGTRLTVL.